A selection of T cell receptor beta chains follows, all from one sample in a study of T cell responses to AZD1222 COVID-19 vaccine. Some clones are missing from TCRdb's copy, which holds only in-frame ones; the method was immunoSEQ multiplex PCR. This table holds more than 80,000 clones, 80% to 90% found once. Sequenced material: peripheral blood, taken 28 days after the second AZD1222 dose. The receptors originated from an adult who received the AZD1222 COVID-19 vaccine. Each CDR3 is given with its conserved first and last residue. A D gene is named only where the DNA matches it firmly. Clone size, where shown, is once, few, many, or a class for clones that have expanded.

TRBJ1-1 TRBV7-9 - TRBD1 CASSPPPGTGGADTEAFF TGTGCCAGCAGCCCGCCTCCCGGGACAGGGGGCGCGGACACTGAAGCTTTCTTT
TRBJ1-1 TRBV18 - TRBD1 CASSLKSGQGYTEAFF TGTGCCAGCTCACTTAAATCCGGACAGGGATACACTGAAGCTTTCTTT
TRBJ2-2 TRBV7-9 - - CASSPRLRESNTGELFF TGTGCCAGCAGTCCCAGGTTGAGGGAGTCGAACACCGGGGAGCTGTTTTTT
TRBJ1-4 TRBV12-3/TRBV12-4 - - CASSFGQKLFF TGTGCCAGCAGTTTCGGACAGAAACTGTTTTTT
TRBJ2-3 TRBV4-2 - - CASSPIASTDTQYF TGTGCCAGCAGCCCAATTGCTAGCACAGATACGCAGTATTTT
TRBJ1-3 TRBV21-1 few - CASTPGPPDIF TGTGCCAGCACTCCCGGGCCTCCCGACATATTT
TRBJ2-7 TRBV9 once - CASSAGRGAYEQYF TGTGCCAGCAGCGCGGGACGGGGGGCATACGAGCAGTACTTC
TRBJ2-3 TRBV4-3 - - CASSQQRGVGTDTQYF TGCGCCAGCAGCCAACAAAGGGGAGTGGGCACAGATACGCAGTATTTT
TRBJ1-1 TRBV27 - - CASTPVGGTTNTEAFF TGTGCCAGCACCCCGGTGGGGGGGACAACGAACACTGAAGCTTTCTTT
TRBJ1-1 TRBV11-2 - - CASSLGAGARAFF TGTGCCAGCAGTTTAGGGGCAGGAGCTCGAGCTTTCTTT
TRBJ1-1 TRBV29-1 - - CSVAGGWDTEAFF TGCAGCGTTGCGGGGGGGTGGGACACTGAAGCTTTCTTT
TRBJ2-3 TRBV5-5 - - CASSFSPLAYTGTDTQYF TGTGCCAGCAGCTTTTCCCCTCTAGCGTATACAGGCACAGATACGCAGTATTTT
TRBJ1-2 TRBV29-1 - - CSVEQDSYGYTF TGCAGCGTCGAACAGGACTCCTATGGCTACACCTTC
TRBJ1-2 TRBV18 - - CASSRTGLGDDNYGYTF TGTGCCAGCTCACGAACAGGGTTGGGGGACGATAACTATGGCTACACCTTC
TRBJ2-3 TRBV19 - - CASSYWSTDTQYF TGTGCCAGTAGTTATTGGAGCACAGATACGCAGTATTTT